Here is one T cell receptor (beta chain) with its context. These data belong to a study of shared clonotypes between healthy human individuals. The CDR3 covers 14 residues. The V end lost 3 bases, the J end lost 1 base, and 7 bases lay between the germline ends. Germline CDR1 and CDR2: SGHNT and YYREEE (reference sequence). Some clones are missing from TCRdb's copy, which holds only in-frame ones; the method was immunoSEQ multiplex PCR. The sample includes 2 million to 2.5 million clones, 93% of them seen just once. This sequence joins TRBV5-4 and TRBJ2-2, with TRBD1 as a possible D gene (6 bases). The sequence derives from a man aged 18-30 years in good health. Some clones in this sample may be carry-over from other donors' samples. Material: naive CD4+ T cells from PBMCs. Subset meaning: CD45RA+ positively selected. In DNA, the CDR3 is TGTGCCAGCAGCTGGACAGTGAACACCGGGGAGCTGTTTTTT. Protein: CASSWTVNTGELFF.